The clone carrying this T cell receptor beta chain was observed a handful of times. Cells sorted as Tregs were CD4+, CD25+ and CD127-/low. MiXCR, run by TCRdb on the 5' RACE reads, gives a single entry per CDR3 protein. There are tens of thousands of distinct CDR3 sequences in the sample; roughly 21% occur only once, and just over 4% lies in the top ten. There are 14 residues in the CDR3. Per germline, CDR1 LGHDT and CDR2 YNNKEL (reference sequence). V was cut by 3 bases and J by 0 bases, with 6 bases left in between. The rearrangement links TRBV3-1 to TRBJ1-5; weak D call: TRBD1 (5 bases). The material sequenced was Tregs sorted from blood. This clonotype was sampled from a female donor with breast cancer. CDR3 DNA sequence: TGTGCCAGCAGCCAGGGGCTTAGCAATCAGCCCCAGCATTTT. As protein: CASSQGLSNQPQHF.